These 30 T cell receptor beta chains were all obtained from the same sample, sequenced in a study of OX40 agonist ivuxolimab in advanced cancers. Repertoires were generated with immunoSEQ multiplex PCR, while TCRdb's copy carries only in-frame clones and drops some. Seen here are around 29,000 clones, roughly 90% observed once, and the top ten hold roughly a tenth. The sequencing used CD4+ or CD8+ T cells sorted from blood, collected in a trial of the OX40 agonist ivuxolimab. Receptors originate from an adult with an advanced solid tumor such as melanoma, head and neck, liver or kidney cancer.

The chain combines TRBV7-9 with TRBJ2-6, with D maybe TRBD1 (6 bases). Trimming left V 5 bases short and J 4 bases short, with 12 bases between. The CDR3 loop spans 15 amino acids. Germline lookup yields CDR1 SEHNR and CDR2 FQNEAQ (reference sequence). The CDR3 nucleotides read TGTGCCAGCAGCCTTGCAGGGGTCGGGGCCAACGTCCTGACTTTC. Translating it yields CASSLAGVGANVLTF.

The V and J genes are TRBV15 and TRBJ1-5; possible D gene TRBD1, 6 bases. V was clipped by 4 bases and J by 6 bases, with 19 bases between them. Germline assignment: CDR1 LNHNV and CDR2 YYDKDF (reference sequence). This CDR3 is built from 16 residues. CDR3 loop: CATSTGGDRRVQPQHF. The CDR3 DNA follows: TGTGCCACCAGCACCGGGGGCGACAGGAGGGTTCAGCCCCAGCATTTT.

This clone was recorded a few times. The chain couples TRBV10-1 to TRBJ1-5; TRBD1 is a possible D gene (6 bases). The CDR3 is 15 residues long. Trimming stripped 6 bases from V and 3 bases from J, with 15 bases between. CDR1 is WNHNN, CDR2 SYGVQD, per germline (reference sequence). CDR3 DNA: TGCGCCAGCAGGGCCAGGGGAAGGAACAATCAGCCCCAGCATTTT. It specifies CASRARGRNNQPQHF.

The rearrangement uses TRBV5-1 and TRBJ1-1; D ambiguous. The CDR3 totals 14 residues. Germline values: CDR1 SGHRS, CDR2 YFSETQ. The V end lost 2 bases, the J end lost 5 bases, and 13 bases lay between the germline ends. The DNA of the CDR3 is TGCGCCAGCAGCTTAGGTTTTCTGAGTACTGAAGCTTTCTTT. Amino acid sequence: CASSLGFLSTEAFF. Variable domain in full (rest from reference TRBV5-1 and TRBJ1-1): KAGVTQTPRYLIKTRGQQVTLSCSPISGHRSVSWYQQTPGQGLQFLFEYFSETQRNKGNFPGRFSGRQFSNSRSEMNVSTLELGDSALYLCASSLGFLSTEAFFGQGTRLTVV.

The chain links TRBV28 to TRBJ1-5; 8 nucleotides align to TRBD1. J gave up 4 bases and V 5 bases, and 13 bases lay outside the gene matches. The length of the CDR3 is 17 residues. CDR1 and CDR2 (germline): MDHEN, SYDVKM. The CDR3 DNA is TGTGCCAGCAGTACATCCGACAGGGGTGATCCGAATCAGCCCCAGCATTTT. Its translation is CASSTSDRGDPNQPQHF.

The V gene is TRBV13, the J gene TRBJ2-7, with 10 bases that match TRBD1. Unmatched junction bases numbered 4, after V lost 2 bases and J lost 6 bases. The CDR3 covers 14 residues. Germline CDR1 is PRHDT and CDR2 is FYEKMQ (reference sequence). The CDR3 is CASSLRWTGGEQYF. The CDR3 DNA reads as TGTGCCAGCAGCTTACGGTGGACAGGGGGCGAGCAGTACTTC.

The gene calls are TRBV19 and TRBJ1-1; no clear D. Germline V gives CDR1 LNHDA, CDR2 SQIVND (reference sequence). Trimming cost V 3 bases and J 4 bases, with 9 bases left between them. This CDR3 has 13 residues. As DNA, the CDR3 is TGTGCCAGTAGTATTGGACTTGTCACTGAAGCTTTCTTT. Its protein product is CASSIGLVTEAFF.

The V gene is TRBV2, the J gene TRBJ2-3; D not certain. Germline V gene data show CDR1 as SNHLY and CDR2 as FYNNEI. CDR3 length equals 13 residues. V lost 8 bases to trimming and J lost 5 bases, with 14 bases between them. The CDR3 DNA reads TGTGCCAGCTTGGGCGGCAATATAGATACGCAGTATTTT. This encodes CASLGGNIDTQYF.

The chain joins TRBV2 to TRBJ2-7; possibly TRBD1 for D (7 bases). The V gene lost 6 bases and the J gene lost 0 bases, with 15 bases spanning the gap. Germline V gene lookup returns CDR1 SNHLY and CDR2 FYNNEI. CDR3 length: 15 residues. The CDR3 reads CASRVSGGTSYEQYF. Written as DNA, the CDR3 is TGTGCCAGCAGAGTTTCAGGGGGGACCTCCTACGAGCAGTACTTC.

The chain combines TRBV7-8 with TRBJ2-1; possibly TRBD1 for D (5 bases). CDR1 is SGHVS, CDR2 FQNEAQ, per germline. The CDR3 extends over 13 amino acids. The germline V and J ends were trimmed by 4 bases and 4 bases, with 8 bases remaining between them. The CDR3 sequence: CASSSTGYNEQFF. Written as DNA, the CDR3 is TGTGCCAGCAGCTCTACAGGATACAATGAGCAGTTCTTC. Drawing the rest from reference TRBV7-8 and TRBJ2-1, the complete variable domain is GAGVSQSPRYKVAKRGQDVALRCDPISGHVSLFWYQQALGQGPEFLTYFQNEAQLDKSGLPSDRFFAERPEGSVSTLKIQRTQQEDSAVYLCASSSTGYNEQFFGPGTRLTVL.

The rearrangement joins TRBV27 to TRBJ1-1, with a tentative D call TRBD1 (5 bases). The CDR3 length is 14 residues. The germline V and J ends were trimmed by 6 bases and 6 bases, with 17 bases remaining between them. Per the germline V gene, CDR1 is MNHEY and CDR2 is SMNVEV (reference sequence). The CDR3 here is CASRRWERGAEAFF. The CDR3 DNA sequence: TGTGCCAGCAGGCGATGGGAACGAGGGGCTGAAGCTTTCTTT.

For the CDR3, the DNA is TGTGCCAGCAGTTTAAGCGGGGTTCGGGACAATGAGCAGTTCTTC. Protein: CASSLSGVRDNEQFF. The V and J genes are TRBV27 and TRBJ2-1; 7 nucleotides match TRBD2. This CDR3 contains 15 residues. Germline V lookup: CDR1 MNHEY, CDR2 SMNVEV (reference sequence). Trimming took 2 bases from V and 5 from J; bases not matched to a gene: 6.

V and J are TRBV19 and TRBJ2-2, with D uncertain. CDR3 length equals 17 residues. Germline values: CDR1 LNHDA, CDR2 SQIVND (reference sequence). Trimming removed 1 base at V and 7 bases at J, with 19 bases between. CDR3 in amino acids: CASSIGLVVPRGGELFF. Written as DNA, the CDR3 is TGTGCCAGTAGTATAGGGTTAGTGGTCCCCCGAGGCGGGGAGCTGTTTTTT.

The chain is built from TRBV4-3 and TRBJ2-7, with 11 nucleotides matching TRBD1. With 4 bases clipped from V and 5 bases from J, the junction kept 4 bases outside the gene matches. From germline, CDR1 is LGHNA and CDR2 YSLEER. The CDR3 sequence is 14 residues long. CDR3 amino acids: CASSPGQGADEQYF. In DNA form, the CDR3 reads TGCGCCAGCAGCCCAGGACAGGGGGCCGACGAGCAGTACTTC.

The chain employs TRBV27 and TRBJ1-4, with 7 bases fitting TRBD1. V gave up 3 bases and J gave up 0 bases; unmatched junction bases: 7. From germline, CDR1 is MNHEY and CDR2 SMNVEV (reference sequence). CDR3 size: 17 residues. CDR3 sequence reads: CASSFGKGAATNEKLFF. In DNA form, the CDR3 reads TGTGCCAGCAGTTTTGGAAAGGGGGCCGCAACTAATGAAAAACTGTTTTTT.

The chain links TRBV19 to TRBJ2-1; weak D call: TRBD1 (5 bases). CDR3 size: 14 residues. V lost 3 bases to trimming and J lost 6 bases, with 12 bases between them. In germline, CDR1 is LNHDA, CDR2 SQIVND (reference sequence). The CDR3 region has the DNA TGTGCCAGTAGTATTCAGGGCAGCCTCAATGAGCAGTTCTTC. Translating it yields CASSIQGSLNEQFF.

The gene calls are TRBV19 and TRBJ1-1; 7 nucleotides match TRBD1. The CDR3 runs 13 residues. The germline CDR1 and CDR2 sequences are LNHDA and SQIVND (reference sequence). V shed 9 bases, J shed 1 base, and the junction held 5 bases outside the gene matches. This CDR3 reads CASATGTNTEAFF. DNA of the CDR3: TGTGCCAGCGCGACAGGGACGAACACTGAAGCTTTCTTT.

The V gene is TRBV5-1, the J gene TRBJ2-7; 7 bases fit TRBD1. This CDR3 comprises 14 residues. V lost 0 bases to trimming and J lost 5 bases; unmatched junction nucleotides: 5. CDR1 is SGHRS, CDR2 YFSETQ, per germline. The CDR3 spells CASSLGVGGNEQYF. For the CDR3, the DNA is TGCGCCAGCAGCTTGGGGGTAGGGGGCAACGAGCAGTACTTC.

This clone occurred a few times. The chain is built from TRBV10-1 and TRBJ2-3; weak D call: TRBD2 (6 bases). The CDR3 consists of 19 residues. V was trimmed by 0 bases and J by 2 bases, leaving 21 bases between them. Germline CDR1 reads WNHNN; CDR2 reads SYGVQD (reference sequence). CDR3 protein: CASSESVALSGTITDTQYF. Written as DNA, the CDR3 is TGCGCCAGCAGTGAGTCCGTCGCTCTTAGCGGAACCATCACAGATACGCAGTATTTT.

This chain uses TRBV11-3 with TRBJ2-2; D gene ambiguous. V lost 1 base and J 3 bases, leaving 3 bases between the germline ends. From germline, CDR1 is SGHNT and CDR2 YENEEA. This CDR3 comprises 13 residues. This chain's CDR3 is CASSLGHTGELFF. The CDR3 DNA sequence: TGTGCCAGCAGCTTAGGGCACACCGGGGAGCTGTTTTTT.

This rearrangement joins TRBV19 to TRBJ2-2; D perhaps matches TRBD2 (5 bases). The germline V gene has CDR1 LNHDA and CDR2 SQIVND (reference sequence). The CDR3 runs to 15 residues. The V and J ends lost 5 bases and 4 bases respectively, with 14 bases between them. CDR3 in DNA: TGTGCCAGTAGTCTGGGCCAGCGGACCACCGGGGAGCTGTTTTTT. It encodes CASSLGQRTTGELFF.

The chain recombines TRBV6-1 with TRBJ2-1; 11 bases map to TRBD1. This CDR3 region has 16 residues. CDR1 is MNHNS, CDR2 SASEGT, per germline. V lost 2 bases and J lost 9; bases outside the gene matches: 9. The CDR3 coding sequence is TGTGCCAGCAGTGAATGGACAGGGGGCTTAAACGGTGAGCAGTTCTTC. It is translated as CASSEWTGGLNGEQFF.

The chain has TRBV18 and TRBJ1-4; tentative D call: TRBD1 (5 bases). The germline V and J ends were trimmed by 0 bases and 6 bases, with 11 bases remaining between them. Looked up from germline, CDR1 is KGHSH and CDR2 is LQKENI. The CDR3 totals 15 residues. For the CDR3, the DNA is TGTGCCAGCTCACCACCCAGGGACGTTGATGAAAAACTGTTTTTT. Protein sequence: CASSPPRDVDEKLFF. Based on the CDR3 plus reference TRBV18 and TRBJ1-4, the full variable domain is NAGVMQNPRHLVRRRGQEARLRCSPMKGHSHVYWYRQLPEEGLKFMVYLQKENIIDESGMPKERFSAEFPKEGPSILRIQQVVRGDSAAYFCASSPPRDVDEKLFFGSGTQLSVL.

The chain recombines TRBV4-1 with TRBJ1-1, with 7 bases identical to TRBD1. CDR1 and CDR2 from the germline V gene are MGHRA and YSYEKL. V lost 1 base and J lost 4; bases outside the gene matches: 3. The CDR3 is 14 residues long. CDR3 loop: CASSQGQGATEAFF. The CDR3 DNA reads TGCGCCAGCAGCCAAGGACAGGGTGCCACTGAAGCTTTCTTT.

This clone has a handful of counts. This sequence joins TRBV11-2 and TRBJ1-2; D ambiguous. Trimming took 1 base from V and 4 from J, leaving 10 bases between them. This CDR3 has 14 residues. Looked up from germline, CDR1 is SGHAT and CDR2 is FQNNGV. The CDR3 sequence: CASSLGAAAYGYTF. Here the CDR3 DNA reads TGTGCCAGCAGCTTAGGAGCAGCAGCCTATGGCTACACCTTC.

The chain uses TRBV7-9 and TRBJ2-5, with D unresolved. Trimming took off 9 bases at V and 1 base at J, with 6 bases between the two ends. The CDR3 covers 11 residues. In germline, CDR1 is SEHNR, CDR2 FQNEAQ (reference sequence). The CDR3 nucleotides are TGTGCCAGTATAGTCCAAGAGACCCAGTACTTC. Translated, it gives CASIVQETQYF.

The CDR3 loop reads CASKYGYTF. Written as DNA, the CDR3 is TGTGCCAGCAAGTATGGCTACACCTTC. V and J are TRBV6-5 and TRBJ1-2; D is unclear. The germline V and J ends were trimmed by 7 bases and 5 bases, with 2 bases remaining between them. Per the germline V gene, CDR1 is MNHEY and CDR2 is SVGAGI. CDR3 size: 9 residues.

CDR3: CASSLGLAGGKIAKNIQYF. CDR3 DNA: TGTGCCAGCAGCTTGGGACTAGCGGGAGGAAAGATAGCCAAAAACATTCAGTACTTC. This rearrangement joins TRBV7-8 to TRBJ2-4, with 15 nucleotides matching TRBD2. CDR1 and CDR2 from the germline V gene are SGHVS and FQNEAQ. The CDR3 consists of 19 residues. V lost 3 bases, J lost 0 bases, and 6 bases stayed unmatched.

This chain joins TRBV27 and TRBJ1-6; possibly TRBD1 for D (6 bases). The CDR3 sequence is 19 residues long. Germline V gene data show CDR1 as MNHEY and CDR2 as SMNVEV (reference sequence). Trimming pared 8 bases from V and 0 bases from J, leaving 23 bases between. The CDR3 bases are TGTGCCAGCTCCTACAGGGCCGGGAATCCAAGCTCCTATAATTCACCCCTCCACTTT. This gives the protein CASSYRAGNPSSYNSPLHF.

V gene TRBV6-5 combines with J gene TRBJ1-2; TRBD1 agrees at 8 bases. CDR1 and CDR2 (germline): MNHEY, SVGAGI. With V trimmed by 4 bases and J by 8 bases, 9 bases remained unmatched. CDR3 length: 14 residues. CDR3 nucleotide sequence: TGTGCCAGCAGTTCACAGGGGGGGTCGGGAGGCTACACCTTC. This sequence encodes CASSSQGGSGGYTF.